The clone carrying this T cell receptor (beta chain) was observed many times. Its antigen remains unidentified. The CDR3 has 14 amino acids. The V and J ends lost 5 bases and 4 bases respectively, with 9 bases between them. From germline, CDR1 is SGHTA and CDR2 FQGNSA. These data are taken from a study of T cell repertoires in cytomegalovirus infection. Looking at the study overall: Carrying CMV and the relevant HLA type showed in public TCR beta signatures.

Study-wide results and caveats: HLA-C-restricted CMV clonotypes gave the most frequent clonotype in two of eight donors. Cumulated frequencies of public TCR beta families served to identify carriers of CMV plus the relevant HLA.

One entry per CDR3 protein results from TCRdb running MiXCR on the reads. The sample lists more than 250,000 distinct CDR3 sequences, roughly 13% occurring once. The chain has TRBV7-2 and TRBJ1-6; D not resolved. The receptor was derived from a human donor in good health (CMV status not recorded). Some clones in this sample may be carry-over from other donors' samples. Sequencing was done on a sample of PBMCs. The CDR3 nucleotides read TGTGCCAGCAGCCCCGGGATTTATAATTCACCCCTCCACTTT. It codes for CASSPGIYNSPLHF.